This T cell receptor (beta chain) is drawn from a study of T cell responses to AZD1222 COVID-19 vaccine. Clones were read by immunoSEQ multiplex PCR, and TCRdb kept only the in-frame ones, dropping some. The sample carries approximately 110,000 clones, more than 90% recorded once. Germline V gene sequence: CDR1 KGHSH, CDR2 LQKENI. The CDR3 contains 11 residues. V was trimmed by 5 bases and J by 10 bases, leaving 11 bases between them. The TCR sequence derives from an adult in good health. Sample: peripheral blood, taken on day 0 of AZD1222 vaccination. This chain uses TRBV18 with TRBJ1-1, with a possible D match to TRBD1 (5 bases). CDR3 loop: CASSRDVLAFF. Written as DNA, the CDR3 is TGTGCCAGCTCAAGGGACGTCTTAGCTTTCTTT.